What follows is one TCR beta chain and its context. There is no known antigen for this receptor. No base quality information exists; no much larger clone differs at one position. This sample stems from a study of blood T cell repertoires in COVID-19 (dated by TCRdb to 2020 to 2022). Describing the broader study: The collaborator samples originated in the United States, Italy and Spain and spanned the acute and convalescent phases of COVID-19. The material from the prospective study consisted of cDNA or gDNA derived from T cells, B-cell-depleted T cells, or PBMCs. A freely available public database, intended as a resource for researchers studying the immune response to SARS-CoV-2, is where the repertoires were released. Sample metadata almost always included a de-identified subject ID, COVID-19 status, age in years and sex. The samples were drawn from the first 160 participants of the ongoing ImmuneRACE study and from more than 1,000 subjects provided by 6 global collaborators. Where available, HLA class I and class II types were taken from metadata supplied by the sample provider and were not determined by assay-based typing. Subjects who had been exposed to COVID-19, were actively infected with it, or had recovered from it provided the deeply sampled blood TCRbeta repertoires that made up the dataset.

Whole blood was collected in K2EDTA tubes by collaborating institutions according to the institutions' own protocols. For TCRbeta analysis, collaborators shipped samples in one of three forms: frozen whole blood, isolated PBMCs, or DNA extracted from either of those sample types. Overall study outcomes, separate from this receptor: How much clinical and demographic metadata was included differed by source and by participant, and the metadata was provided uncurated.

The CDR1 and CDR2 encoded by the germline V gene (reference sequence) are LNHDA and SQIVND. V is pared back by 5 bases and J by 3 bases, with 16 bases lying between the germline termini. CDR3 length: 15 amino acids, cysteine to phenylalanine. Only CDR3 DNA is held: 45 bases, read in frame from base 1. TCRbeta CDR3 regions were amplified from genomic DNA by means of the immunoSEQ Assay, a bias-controlled multiplex PCR. In the source study's methods: Nucleated cell counts per sample were estimated from amplification of reference gene primers within the assay. Sequence reads were collapsed and filtered to measure the absolute abundance of every unique TCRbeta CDR3 rearrangement. For each sample, productive Simpson clonality was calculated as the square root of Simpson's diversity index across productive rearrangements. As stored in TCRdb, this immuneACCESS dataset retains in-frame rearrangements with V and J assigned. A fraction of the clones does not appear; measured against another copy, unresolved V genes explain less than half of the discrepancy, and the remainder lacks a known reason. Clone size and V and J calls were adopted from that table, with D and trimming inferred from the DNA. The sample contains some 2,000 clones, roughly 71% of them found a single time. The ten most abundant clones make up 25% to 30% of the sample.

The TCR originated in a man aged 70-80 years with active COVID-19. The sample consisted of peripheral blood. This sequence uses TRBV19 and TRBJ1-1; TRBD1 is possibly the D segment (5 matching bases). The DNA sequence is given as TGTGCCAGTAGTCAGGCTAGGGGCTCCTACACTGAAGCTTTCTTT. Its protein product is CASSQARGSYTEAFF. The full variable domain, completed from the reference TRBV19 and TRBJ1-1 proteins outside the CDR3, reads DGGITQSPKYLFRKEGQNVTLSCEQNLNHDAMYWYRQDPGQGLRLIYYSQIVNDFQKGDIAEGYSVSREKKESFPLTVTSAQKNPTAFYLCASSQARGSYTEAFFGQGTRLTVV.